This T cell receptor (beta chain) stems from a study of technical replicates of blood from a few donors. The data were produced by immunoSEQ multiplex PCR, yet TCRdb's version contains in-frame clones alone and is incomplete. This table has around 79,000 clones, roughly 94% appearing once. This CDR3 contains 18 residues. The ends were cut back, 2 bases at V and 0 bases at J, with 14 bases in the middle. Germline CDR1 is LNHDA and CDR2 is SQIVND (reference sequence). This clone was observed once. The sequence came from a human donor in good health. The specimen was T cells isolated from PBMCs. The chain combines TRBV19 with TRBJ2-6; no firm D call. The CDR3 DNA reads TGTGCCAGTAGTATAATCACTGGCGGCAACTCTGGGGCCAACGTCCTGACTTTC. Its translation is CASSIITGGNSGANVLTF. Together with reference TRBV19 and TRBJ2-6, the CDR3 gives the full variable domain: DGGITQSPKYLFRKEGQNVTLSCEQNLNHDAMYWYRQDPGQGLRLIYYSQIVNDFQKGDIAEGYSVSREKKESFPLTVTSAQKNPTAFYLCASSIITGGNSGANVLTFGAGSRLTVL.